The 5 T cell receptor beta chains given below trace back to one sample, sequenced in a study of long-term antiretroviral therapy in people with HIV. Version v3.0 of the immunoSEQ assay was performed at survey level. Clones were read by immunoSEQ multiplex PCR, and TCRdb kept only the in-frame ones, dropping some. The repertoire has 15,000 to 25,000 clones, over 80% of them found once; the top ten carry about 4%. The material sequenced was unsorted PBMCs, taken 2.1 years after starting antiretroviral therapy. Receptors originate from a man between 18 and 35 years old with HIV.

V usage is TRBV11-2 and J usage is TRBJ2-7; D possibly corresponds to TRBD1 (6 bases). There are 15 residues in the CDR3. Looked up from germline, CDR1 is SGHAT and CDR2 is FQNNGV. V gave up 2 bases and J gave up 3 bases, with 14 bases separating them. CDR3 loop: CASSLSKDSLYEQYF. CDR3 nucleotide sequence: TGTGCCAGCAGCTTATCGAAGGACAGCCTCTACGAGCAGTACTTC.

The V call is TRBV29-1, the J call TRBJ1-2; D unresolved. Deletions cut 3 bases from V and 4 bases from J, with 12 bases between. The CDR3 totals 13 residues. Germline V CDR1 and CDR2: SQVTM, ANQGSEA. For the CDR3, the DNA is TGCAGCGTTGACCGGGAGGGATTCTATGGCTACACCTTC. The encoded protein is CSVDREGFYGYTF.

This clone was recorded once. The chain employs TRBV30 and TRBJ2-2; D perhaps matches TRBD2 (6 bases). Germline-derived CDR1 and CDR2 are GTSNPN and SVGIG (reference sequence). This CDR3 is 14 amino acids long. Trimming took 0 bases from V and 4 from J, leaving 9 bases between them. CDR3 in amino acids: CAWSVRGSTGELFF. CDR3 DNA: TGTGCCTGGAGTGTACGGGGGTCCACCGGGGAGCTGTTTTTT.

The chain carries TRBV19 and TRBJ1-1; D call uncertain. The length of the CDR3 is 13 residues. The germline V gene has CDR1 LNHDA and CDR2 SQIVND (reference sequence). The V gene lost 7 bases and the J gene lost 2 bases, with 11 bases spanning the gap. DNA of the CDR3: TGTGCCAGTATGCATTACCTAAACACTGAAGCTTTCTTT. It is translated as CASMHYLNTEAFF.

This chain uses TRBV4-1 with TRBJ1-1; D is uncertain. Germline V gene data show CDR1 as MGHRA and CDR2 as YSYEKL. CDR3 size: 14 residues. Trimming cost V 3 bases and J 1 base, with 9 bases left between them. The CDR3 here is CASSQGFGNTEAFF. The CDR3 bases are TGCGCCAGCAGCCAGGGTTTCGGGAACACTGAAGCTTTCTTT.